This is a list of T cell receptor beta chains from one sample in a study of T cell changes during pregnancy in multiple sclerosis. Assay: immunoSEQ multiplex PCR; the TCRdb copy retains only in-frame clones and omits some. The sample has about 38,000 clones, roughly 89% seen once; the top ten hold 0.57%. The sequencing used CD4+ T cells from peripheral blood mononuclear cells, collected in the second trimester of pregnancy. Source of these receptors: a female donor with multiple sclerosis, enrolled in a pregnancy study. CDR3s include the opening cysteine and the closing phenylalanine or tryptophan. D genes are given only for firm matches. Expanded clones are given a class, and other clones once, few, many or no size at all.

>-|TRBJ2-2|TRBV28|-
TGTGCCAGCAGTTCGTCGGGTCCGATGAGGGAGCTGTTTTTT
CASSSSGPMRELFF
>TRBD2|TRBJ2-7|TRBV7-2|-
TGTGCCAGCAGCTCCTCCGGGACTAGCGGCTACGAGCAGTACTTC
CASSSSGTSGYEQYF
>-|TRBJ2-7|TRBV7-3|-
TGTGCCAGCAGCCCAGGGGGGTCCTACGAGCAGTACTTC
CASSPGGSYEQYF
>TRBD2|TRBJ2-1|TRBV2|-
TGTGCCAGCAGTGAAAGTTGGGCTAGCGGGCGTCAGAGGTACAATGAGCAGTTCTTC
CASSESWASGRQRYNEQFF
>TRBD2|TRBJ2-3|TRBV9|once
TGTGCCAGCAGCGTTTTAGCGGGAGGTCACACAGATACGCAGTATTTT
CASSVLAGGHTDTQYF
>TRBD1|TRBJ1-4|TRBV19|-
TGTGCCAGTAGTAACACAGGGGCTGAAGAAAAACTGTTTTTT
CASSNTGAEEKLFF
>-|TRBJ1-5|TRBV4-1|-
TGCGCCAGCAGCCTTCGACAAAATCAGCCCCAGCATTTT
CASSLRQNQPQHF
>TRBD2|TRBJ2-3|TRBV5-6|once
TGTGCCAGCAGCTCCACGACTAGCGGGAGTGCAGATACGCAGTATTTT
CASSSTTSGSADTQYF
>TRBD1|TRBJ2-3|TRBV5-6|-
TGTGCCAGCAGCCCTATTACGGGACAGGGCACAGATACGCAGTATTTT
CASSPITGQGTDTQYF
>-|TRBJ2-7|TRBV6-6|once
TGTGCCAGCAGGGGGAGGTCAAACGGAGGAAGGAACGAGCAGTACTTC
CASRGRSNGGRNEQYF
>-|TRBJ1-3|TRBV4-1|-
TGCGCCAGCAGCCAGCCGGGGTCCTCTGGAAACACCATATATTTT
CASSQPGSSGNTIYF
>-|TRBJ2-5|TRBV5-4|-
TGTGCCACCTCACCCCCACGGCAAGAGACCCAGTACTTC
CATSPPRQETQYF
>-|TRBJ1-1|TRBV14|few
TGTGCCAGCAGCCAAGGTCTCACAGGGACCACTGAAGCTTTCTTT
CASSQGLTGTTEAFF
>-|TRBJ2-7|TRBV5-8|-
TGTGCCAGCAGTCTGGAATTCGAGGCGTCCTACGAGCAGTACTTC
CASSLEFEASYEQYF
>TRBD1|TRBJ1-5|TRBV28|-
TGTGCCAGCAGTTCCCTAATAATACAGGGGGCCGTTAGAAATCAGCCCCAGCATTTT
CASSSLIIQGAVRNQPQHF
>TRBD1|TRBJ2-3|TRBV19|-
TGTGCCAGTAGTATAGGGCAGGGGGCGTCAGATACGCAGTATTTT
CASSIGQGASDTQYF
>TRBD1|TRBJ2-7|TRBV28|-
TGTGCCAGCAGTTCCCGGCTTCCGACAGGGGCGGGCGAGCAGTACTTC
CASSSRLPTGAGEQYF
>TRBD2|TRBJ2-3|TRBV11-3|-
TGTGCCAGCAGCTTTGGTACTAGCGGCACAGATACGCAGTATTTT
CASSFGTSGTDTQYF
>TRBD1|TRBJ2-7|TRBV5-1|-
TGCGCCAGCAGACGTACAGGGGTGGACGAGCAGTACTTC
CASRRTGVDEQYF
>TRBD2|TRBJ2-3|TRBV6-5|-
TGTGCCAGCAGTTACGTCGGGGGGAGCGCAGATACGCAGTATTTT
CASSYVGGSADTQYF
>-|TRBJ2-3|TRBV4-2|-
TGTGCCAGCAGCCAAGCGAGCCTATCGGGAGCCGGCACAGATACGCAGTATTTT
CASSQASLSGAGTDTQYF
>TRBD1|TRBJ1-2|TRBV19|few
TGTGCCAGTAGTATTGACAGGGTTAAAGGCTACACCTTC
CASSIDRVKGYTF
>TRBD1|TRBJ1-1|TRBV29-1|-
TGCAGCGTTGAGACAGGGTCGGGGACTGAAGCTTTCTTT
CSVETGSGTEAFF
>-|TRBJ2-1|TRBV29-1|once
TGCAGCGTTGAAGGCCTAACCCGGGACATACTATACAATGAGCAGTTCTTC
CSVEGLTRDILYNEQFF
>-|TRBJ2-2|TRBV28|-
TGTGCCAGCACCCTGCAGGGTATTACGAACACCGGGGAGCTGTTTTTT
CASTLQGITNTGELFF
>-|TRBJ2-1|TRBV7-2|-
TGTGCCAGCAGCTTAGTAGGACTAGAGGGGGAGGAGCAGTTCTTC
CASSLVGLEGEEQFF
>TRBD2|TRBJ2-5|TRBV5-1|-
TGCGCCAGCAGCTTGCTGGTCGGGACTAGGGGACAAGAGACCCAGTACTTC
CASSLLVGTRGQETQYF
>TRBD2|TRBJ2-1|TRBV13|-
TGTGCCAGCAGTACAGGACTAGCGCCCTACAATGAGCAGTTCTTC
CASSTGLAPYNEQFF
>TRBD2|TRBJ2-1|TRBV5-1|-
TGCGCCAGCAGTCCGCAAGCGGGAGGCTCCTACAATGAGCAGTTCTTC
CASSPQAGGSYNEQFF
>TRBD1|TRBJ2-7|TRBV6-5|-
TGTGCCAGCAGTCGGACAGGAACCTACGAGCAGTACTTC
CASSRTGTYEQYF
>TRBD1|TRBJ2-5|TRBV6-1|few
TGTGCCAGCAGTGAAGCGGGAAGACCCAGGGGGAAAGAGACCCAGTACTTC
CASSEAGRPRGKETQYF
>-|TRBJ1-3|TRBV19|-
TGTGCCAGTAGAAGGGGGTCGGACACCATATATTTT
CASRRGSDTIYF
>TRBD2|TRBJ2-3|TRBV5-4|-
TGTGCCAGCAGCCATAACCCTACTAGCGGGAGGGCCTTGGGCACAGATACGCAGTATTTT
CASSHNPTSGRALGTDTQYF
>TRBD2|TRBJ2-7|TRBV6-5|-
TGTGCCAGCAGTTCGCTAGCGGGGAGCTCCTACGAGCAGTACTTC
CASSSLAGSSYEQYF
>TRBD1|TRBJ1-5|TRBV7-9|-
TGTGCCAGCAGCTTAGCGCTCCAGGGGGTAGGGAGCAATCAGCCCCAGCATTTT
CASSLALQGVGSNQPQHF
>-|TRBJ1-2|TRBV7-2|-
TGTGCCAGCAGCTTAGACACCGATGTGAATGGCTACACCTTC
CASSLDTDVNGYTF
>TRBD1|TRBJ2-1|TRBV2|-
TGTGCCAGCAGTTCCCTCGGGACAGGGGGCAATGAGCAGTTCTTC
CASSSLGTGGNEQFF
>TRBD1|TRBJ1-4|TRBV7-9|-
TGTGCCAGCAGCTTCTTCGAGGGGGCGCCGAATGAAAAACTGTTTTTT
CASSFFEGAPNEKLFF
>-|TRBJ1-3|TRBV7-2|-
TGTGCCAGCAGCCCCGCCGGGGGAAGGGCTGGAAACACCATATATTTT
CASSPAGGRAGNTIYF
>-|TRBJ1-2|TRBV28|-
TGTGCCAGCGCAGGGGCCTGGACGGCATCCTATGGCTACACCTTC
CASAGAWTASYGYTF
>-|TRBJ2-1|TRBV12-5|-
TGTGCTAGTGGTTTGTATACTGCACTGAATGAGCAGTTCTTC
CASGLYTALNEQFF
>TRBD2|TRBJ2-1|TRBV28|-
TGTGCCAGCAGCCCCCCGTCTAGCGGAATCAATGAGCAGTTCTTC
CASSPPSSGINEQFF
>TRBD1|TRBJ2-3|TRBV18|-
TGTGCCAGCCCACCTCTAGACAGGGCCGTGACAGATACGCAGTATTTT
CASPPLDRAVTDTQYF
>TRBD1|TRBJ2-4|TRBV6-6|-
TGTGCCAGCAGTTACCGCGACAGGGGGGTTCAGTACTTC
CASSYRDRGVQYF
>-|TRBJ1-4|TRBV18|-
TGTGCCAGCTCACATTTGGGAGGAGACAGTTACGAAAAACTGTTTTTT
CASSHLGGDSYEKLFF
>-|TRBJ1-2|TRBV7-9|few
TGTGCCAGCAGCTTAGCCAGGAACGATGGCTACACCTTC
CASSLARNDGYTF